The 6 T cell receptor beta chains listed next were all sequenced from one sample in a study of blood T cell repertoires in COVID-19. The repertoire was sequenced with immunoSEQ multiplex PCR; TCRdb's copy has only in-frame clones and lacks some. The sample contains fewer than 250,000 clones, roughly nine tenths of which appear only once. Sequencing was done on a sample of peripheral blood. The receptors derive from a young man with acute or convalescent COVID-19.

This chain joins TRBV3-1 (or the pseudogene TRBV3-2) and TRBJ1-3; no definite D call. Trimming stripped 2 bases from V and 2 bases from J, with 10 bases between. CDR1 and CDR2 from the germline V gene are LGHDT and YNNKEL (reference sequence). The CDR3 is made up of 15 amino acids. Here the CDR3 DNA reads TGTGCCAGCAGCCAATACGACGGGGCTGGAAACACCATATATTTT. This gives the protein CASSQYDGAGNTIYF.

This chain connects TRBV15 to TRBJ1-4; D possibly corresponds to TRBD1 (6 bases). The CDR3 sequence is 15 residues long. Per germline, CDR1 LNHNV and CDR2 YYDKDF (reference sequence). Trimming removed 2 bases at V and 4 bases at J, with 11 bases between. The CDR3 DNA reads TGTGCCACCAGCAGACGGGACATGGGTAATGAAAAACTGTTTTTT. This sequence encodes CATSRRDMGNEKLFF.

The CDR3 DNA reads as TGTGCCAGCAGTCTCCAACAGGGGGCAGGCAATCAGCCCCAGCATTTT. Amino acids: CASSLQQGAGNQPQHF. This chain joins TRBV28 and TRBJ1-5; 9 bases agree with TRBD1. This CDR3 contains 16 residues. Germline loops: CDR1 MDHEN, CDR2 SYDVKM. V lost 5 bases to trimming and J lost 2 bases; unmatched junction nucleotides: 7. Full variable domain (rest looked up from reference TRBV28 and TRBJ1-5): DVKVTQSSRYLVKRTGEKVFLECVQDMDHENMFWYRQDPGLGLRLIYFSYDVKMKEKGDIPEGYSVSREKKERFSLILESASTNQTSMYLCASSLQQGAGNQPQHFGDGTRLSIL.

The V and J genes are TRBV6-5 and TRBJ2-1, with a tentative D call TRBD2 (7 bases). This CDR3 spans 13 amino acids. Trimming cost V 5 bases and J 4 bases, with 9 bases left between them. Germline V CDR1 and CDR2: MNHEY, SVGAGI. CDR3 nucleotide sequence: TGTGCCAGCAGTAGGGGGGGGTACAATGAGCAGTTCTTC. Its protein product is CASSRGGYNEQFF.

The V and J genes are TRBV28 and TRBJ2-7; TRBD1 matches at 8 bases. Trimming cost V 6 bases and J 2 bases; bases outside gene matches: 9. This CDR3 has 15 amino acids. Germline V gene data show CDR1 as MDHEN and CDR2 as SYDVKM. CDR3 protein: CASSPWGTGTYEQYF. In DNA, the CDR3 is TGTGCCAGCAGCCCCTGGGGGACAGGTACCTACGAGCAGTACTTC.

Only one count was recorded for this clone. This chain joins TRBV20-1 and TRBJ2-1; D is possibly TRBD1 (6 bases). The CDR3 has 10 amino acids. Trimming pared 3 bases from V and 15 bases from J, leaving 12 bases between. Looked up from germline, CDR1 is DFQATT and CDR2 is SNEGSKA (reference sequence). The CDR3 region is CSASGQGMFF. CDR3 DNA: TGCAGTGCTAGTGGGCAGGGGATGTTCTTC.